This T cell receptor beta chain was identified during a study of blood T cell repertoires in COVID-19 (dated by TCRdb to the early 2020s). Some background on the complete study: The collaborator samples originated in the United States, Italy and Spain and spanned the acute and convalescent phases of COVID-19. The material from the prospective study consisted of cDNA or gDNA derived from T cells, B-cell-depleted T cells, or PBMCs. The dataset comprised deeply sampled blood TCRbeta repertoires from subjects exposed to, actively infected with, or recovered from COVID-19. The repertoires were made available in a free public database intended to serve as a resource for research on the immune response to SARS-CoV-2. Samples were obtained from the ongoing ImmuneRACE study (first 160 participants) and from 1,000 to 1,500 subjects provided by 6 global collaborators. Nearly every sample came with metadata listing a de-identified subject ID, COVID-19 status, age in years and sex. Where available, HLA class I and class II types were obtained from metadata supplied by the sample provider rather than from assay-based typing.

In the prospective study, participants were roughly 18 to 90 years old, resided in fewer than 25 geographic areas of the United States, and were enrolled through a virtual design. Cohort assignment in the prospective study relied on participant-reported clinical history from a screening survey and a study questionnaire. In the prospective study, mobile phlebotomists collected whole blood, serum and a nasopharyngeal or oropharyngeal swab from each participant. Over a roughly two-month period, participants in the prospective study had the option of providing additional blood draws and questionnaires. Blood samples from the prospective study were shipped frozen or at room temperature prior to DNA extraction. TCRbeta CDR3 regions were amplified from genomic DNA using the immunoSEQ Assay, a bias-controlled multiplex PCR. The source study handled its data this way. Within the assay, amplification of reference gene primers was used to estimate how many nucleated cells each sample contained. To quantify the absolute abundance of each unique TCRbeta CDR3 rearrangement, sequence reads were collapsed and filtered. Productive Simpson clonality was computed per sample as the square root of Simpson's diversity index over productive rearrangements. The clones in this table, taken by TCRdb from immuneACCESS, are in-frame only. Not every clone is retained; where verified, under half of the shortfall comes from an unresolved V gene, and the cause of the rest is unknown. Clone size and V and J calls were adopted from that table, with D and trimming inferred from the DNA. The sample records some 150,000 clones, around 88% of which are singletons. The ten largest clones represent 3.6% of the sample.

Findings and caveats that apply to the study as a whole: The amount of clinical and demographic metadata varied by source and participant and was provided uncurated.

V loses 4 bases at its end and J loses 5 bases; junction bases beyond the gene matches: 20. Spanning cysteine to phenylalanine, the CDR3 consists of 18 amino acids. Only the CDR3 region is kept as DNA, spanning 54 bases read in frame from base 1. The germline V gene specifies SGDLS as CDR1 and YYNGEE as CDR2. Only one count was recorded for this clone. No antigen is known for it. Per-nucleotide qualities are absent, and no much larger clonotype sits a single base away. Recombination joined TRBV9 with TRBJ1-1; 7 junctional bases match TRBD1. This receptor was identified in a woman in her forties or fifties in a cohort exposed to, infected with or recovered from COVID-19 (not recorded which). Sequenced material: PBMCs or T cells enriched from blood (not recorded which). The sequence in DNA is TGTGCCAGCAGCACTCGACAGGGCTCGAAGGTATTGCGTACTGAAGCTTTCTTT. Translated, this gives CASSTRQGSKVLRTEAFF.